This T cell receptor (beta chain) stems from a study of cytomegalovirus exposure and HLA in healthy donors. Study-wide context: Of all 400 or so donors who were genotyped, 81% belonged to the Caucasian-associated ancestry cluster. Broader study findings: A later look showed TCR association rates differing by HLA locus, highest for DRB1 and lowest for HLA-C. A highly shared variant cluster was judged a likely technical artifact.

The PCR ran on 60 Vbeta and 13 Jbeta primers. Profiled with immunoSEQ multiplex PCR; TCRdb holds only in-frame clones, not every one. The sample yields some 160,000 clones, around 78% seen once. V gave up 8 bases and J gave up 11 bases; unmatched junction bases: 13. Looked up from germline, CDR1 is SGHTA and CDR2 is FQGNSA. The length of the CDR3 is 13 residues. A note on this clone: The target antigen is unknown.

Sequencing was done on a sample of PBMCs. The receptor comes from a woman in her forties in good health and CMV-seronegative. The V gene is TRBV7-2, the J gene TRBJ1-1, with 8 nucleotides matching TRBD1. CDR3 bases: TGTGCCAGCCCGGCGGACAGGGCCGATCGGGCTTTCTTT. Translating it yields CASPADRADRAFF.